This T cell receptor beta chain was profiled in a study of radiotherapy plus CTLA-4 blockade in lung cancer. Germline CDR1 is ENHRY and CDR2 is SYGVKD. V lost 6 bases and J 0 bases, leaving 12 bases between the germline ends. CDR3 length: 16 residues. The repertoire was sequenced with immunoSEQ multiplex PCR; TCRdb's copy has only in-frame clones and lacks some. The repertoire holds under 95,000 clones, with roughly 80% as singletons. V is TRBV10-3 and J is TRBJ2-6; tentatively, D is TRBD1 (6 bases). This receptor was obtained from a human donor with non-small cell lung cancer who had stable disease on radiotherapy plus ipilimumab. The specimen comprised peripheral blood, sampled from a patient treated with radiotherapy plus ipilimumab. The CDR3 here is CAIRDSTHSGANVLTF. In nucleotides, the CDR3 is TGTGCCATCAGGGACAGCACCCACTCTGGGGCCAACGTCCTGACTTTC.